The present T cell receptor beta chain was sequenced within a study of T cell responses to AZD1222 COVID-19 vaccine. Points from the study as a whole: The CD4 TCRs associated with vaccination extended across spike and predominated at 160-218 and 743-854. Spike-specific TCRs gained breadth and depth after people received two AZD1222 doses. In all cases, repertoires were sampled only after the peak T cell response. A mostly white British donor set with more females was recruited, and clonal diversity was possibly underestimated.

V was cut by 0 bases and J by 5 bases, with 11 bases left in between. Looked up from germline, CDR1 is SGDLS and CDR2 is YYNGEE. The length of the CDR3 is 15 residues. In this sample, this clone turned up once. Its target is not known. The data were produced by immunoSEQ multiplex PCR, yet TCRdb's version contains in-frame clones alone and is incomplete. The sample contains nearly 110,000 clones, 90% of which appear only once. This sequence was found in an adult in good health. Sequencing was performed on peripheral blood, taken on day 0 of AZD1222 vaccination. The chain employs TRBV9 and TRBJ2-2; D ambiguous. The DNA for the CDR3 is TGTGCCAGCAGCGTAGAGTGGGGTTGGACCGGGGAGCTGTTTTTT. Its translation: CASSVEWGWTGELFF.